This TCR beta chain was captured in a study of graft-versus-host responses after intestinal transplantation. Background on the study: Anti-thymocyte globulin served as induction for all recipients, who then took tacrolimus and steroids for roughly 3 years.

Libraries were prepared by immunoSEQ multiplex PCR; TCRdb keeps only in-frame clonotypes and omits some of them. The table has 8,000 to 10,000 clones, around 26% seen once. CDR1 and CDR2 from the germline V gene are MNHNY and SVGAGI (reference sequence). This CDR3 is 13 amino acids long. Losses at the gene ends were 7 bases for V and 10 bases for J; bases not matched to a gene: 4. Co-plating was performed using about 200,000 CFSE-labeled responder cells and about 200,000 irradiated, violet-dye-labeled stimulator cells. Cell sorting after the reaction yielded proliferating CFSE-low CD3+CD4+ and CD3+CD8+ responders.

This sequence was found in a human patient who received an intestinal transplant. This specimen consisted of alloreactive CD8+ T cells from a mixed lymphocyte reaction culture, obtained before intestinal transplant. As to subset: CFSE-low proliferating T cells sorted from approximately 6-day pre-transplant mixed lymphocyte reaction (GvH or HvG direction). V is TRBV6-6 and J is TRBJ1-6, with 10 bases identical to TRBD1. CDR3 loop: CASKDRGWSPLHF. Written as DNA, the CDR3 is TGTGCCAGCAAGGACAGGGGGTGGTCACCCCTCCACTTT.